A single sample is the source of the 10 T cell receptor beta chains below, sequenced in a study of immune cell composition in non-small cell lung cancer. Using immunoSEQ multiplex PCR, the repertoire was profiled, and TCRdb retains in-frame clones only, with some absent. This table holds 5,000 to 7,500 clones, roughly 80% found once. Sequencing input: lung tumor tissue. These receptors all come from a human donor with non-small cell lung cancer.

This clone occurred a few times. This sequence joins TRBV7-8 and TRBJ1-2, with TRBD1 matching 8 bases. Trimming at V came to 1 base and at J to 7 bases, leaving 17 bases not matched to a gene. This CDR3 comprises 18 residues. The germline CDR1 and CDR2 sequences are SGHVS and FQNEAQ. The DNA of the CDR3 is TGTGCCAGCAGCTTAGTAGGGGGGACAGGAGGTATTATTGGTGGCTACACCTTC. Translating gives CASSLVGGTGGIIGGYTF.

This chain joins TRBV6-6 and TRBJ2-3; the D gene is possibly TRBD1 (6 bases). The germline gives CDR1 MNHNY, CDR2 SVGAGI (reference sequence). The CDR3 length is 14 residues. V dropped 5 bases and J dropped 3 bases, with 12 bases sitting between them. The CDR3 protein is CASSPRDTTDTQYF. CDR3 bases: TGTGCCAGCAGTCCCCGGGACACGACAGATACGCAGTATTTT.

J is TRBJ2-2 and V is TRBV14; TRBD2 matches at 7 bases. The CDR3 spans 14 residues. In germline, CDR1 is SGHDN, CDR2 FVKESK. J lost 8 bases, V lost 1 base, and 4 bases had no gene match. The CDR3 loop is CASSQVAGVGELFF. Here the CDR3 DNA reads TGTGCCAGCAGCCAAGTTGCGGGAGTAGGGGAGCTGTTTTTT.

The CDR3 is CSVAPGATYGYTF. CDR3 in DNA: TGCAGCGTTGCCCCAGGGGCGACATATGGCTACACCTTC. The rearrangement uses TRBV29-1 and TRBJ1-2, with D maybe TRBD1 (6 bases). The CDR3 is 13 residues long. The germline gives CDR1 SQVTM, CDR2 ANQGSEA. V shed 4 bases and J shed 5 bases, with 14 bases lying between them.

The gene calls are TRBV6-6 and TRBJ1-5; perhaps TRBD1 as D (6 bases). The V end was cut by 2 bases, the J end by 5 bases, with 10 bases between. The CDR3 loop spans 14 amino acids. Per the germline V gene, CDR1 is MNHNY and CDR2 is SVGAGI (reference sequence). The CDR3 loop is CASSYGQGHQPQHF. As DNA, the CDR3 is TGTGCCAGCAGTTACGGGCAGGGGCATCAGCCCCAGCATTTT.

Here the CDR3 DNA reads TGCGCCAGCAGCGGCGGGGGCGGCCAAGAGACCCAGTACTTC. Residues: CASSGGGGQETQYF. V gene TRBV5-1 combines with J gene TRBJ2-5; the D gene is possibly TRBD2 (7 bases). The V end was cut by 4 bases, the J end by 1 base, with 11 bases between. The germline CDR1 and CDR2 sequences are SGHRS and YFSETQ. The CDR3 is made up of 14 amino acids.

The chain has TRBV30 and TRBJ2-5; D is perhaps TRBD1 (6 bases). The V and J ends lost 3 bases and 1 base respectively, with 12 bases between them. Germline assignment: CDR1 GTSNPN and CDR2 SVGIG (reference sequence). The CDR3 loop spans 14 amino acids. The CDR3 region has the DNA TGTGCCTGGAGCCATGGACAGTTCCAAGAGACCCAGTACTTC. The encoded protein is CAWSHGQFQETQYF.

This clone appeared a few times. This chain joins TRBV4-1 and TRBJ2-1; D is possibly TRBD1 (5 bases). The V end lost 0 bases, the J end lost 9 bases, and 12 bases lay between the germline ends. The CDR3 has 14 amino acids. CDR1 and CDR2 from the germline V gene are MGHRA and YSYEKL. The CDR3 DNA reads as TGCGCCAGCAGCCAAGAGCCAGGGTTGGGTGAGCAGTTCTTC. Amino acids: CASSQEPGLGEQFF.

The CDR3 DNA sequence: TGTGCCAGCAGCTTGGGACAGGGCCTAGTCTACGAGCAGTACTTC. Protein: CASSLGQGLVYEQYF. The chain joins TRBV5-8 to TRBJ2-7; 7 bases line up with TRBD1. V was pared by 0 bases and J by 3 bases, with 6 bases of the junction left unmatched. The CDR3 runs to 15 residues. Germline CDR1 and CDR2: SGHTS and YDEGEE.

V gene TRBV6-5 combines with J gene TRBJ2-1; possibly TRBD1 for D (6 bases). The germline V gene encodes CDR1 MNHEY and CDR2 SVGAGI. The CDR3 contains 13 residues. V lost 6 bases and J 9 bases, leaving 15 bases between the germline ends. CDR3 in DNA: TGTGCCAGCAGGAACACACAGGGAAGTGAGCAGTTCTTC. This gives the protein CASRNTQGSEQFF.